The 27 T cell receptor beta chains reported below all come from one sample, sequenced in a study of beta chain features in type 1 diabetes. The entirety of the isolated RNA underwent reverse transcription, so expressed TCRB transcripts were sequenced. Sequencing used immunoSEQ multiplex PCR; TCRdb keeps in-frame clones, though not all of them. The sample comprises 200,000 to 250,000 clones, roughly a tenth of which are singletons, and 1% to 1.5% rests with the top ten. Sequencing was carried out using central memory CD4+ T cells from blood. Source of these receptors: a young man in good health.

This clone has a count of ten or more. The V call is TRBV2, the J call TRBJ2-7, with no clear D. V lost 3 bases and J lost 3, with 3 bases in between. CDR1 and CDR2 from the germline V gene are SNHLY and FYNNEI. This CDR3 contains 11 residues. CDR3 bases: TGTGCCAGCAGTGACTTCTACGAGCAGTACTTC. Residues: CASSDFYEQYF.

This chain links TRBV7-9 with TRBJ2-1; D remains unclear. This CDR3 is 12 amino acids long. Trimming removed 6 bases at V and 11 bases at J, with 14 bases between. Per germline, CDR1 SEHNR and CDR2 FQNEAQ (reference sequence). The CDR3 sequence: CASRQLWDKQFF. The CDR3 DNA reads as TGTGCCAGCAGGCAACTATGGGATAAGCAGTTCTTC. Looking up the rest from reference TRBV7-9 and TRBJ2-1 gives the full variable domain: DTGVSQNPRHKITKRGQNVTFRCDPISEHNRLYWYRQTLGQGPEFLTYFQNEAQLEKSRLLSDRFSAERPKGSFSTLEIQRTEQGDSAMYLCASRQLWDKQFFGPGTRLTVL.

This clone has a handful of counts. The V call is TRBV29-1, the J call TRBJ1-3; D is ambiguous. The CDR3 runs 12 residues. The germline CDR1 and CDR2 sequences are SQVTM and ANQGSEA. Trimming removed 3 bases from V and 3 bases from J, with 6 bases in between. In DNA, the CDR3 is TGCAGCGTTGAGGGGATTGGAAACACCATATATTTT. Translation gives CSVEGIGNTIYF. The whole variable domain, filled in from reference TRBV29-1 and TRBJ1-3, reads SAVISQKPSRDICQRGTSLTIQCQVDSQVTMMFWYRQQPGQSLTLIATANQGSEATYESGFVIDKFPISRPNLTFSTLTVSNMSPEDSSIYLCSVEGIGNTIYFGEGSWLTVV.

This clone was observed a handful of times. The chain couples TRBV21-1 to TRBJ2-7; the table's TRBD1 call for D was not verified on the DNA. TRBV21-1 is termed a pseudogene. CDR3 length: 12 amino acids. In DNA form, the CDR3 reads TGTGCCAGAACAGGTTTCTCCTACGAGCAGTACTTC. Amino acids: CARTGFSYEQYF.

This clone appeared a few times. The same CDR3 arises from other DNA sequences in this sample as well. This chain links TRBV4-1 with TRBJ2-2; 14 bases are a match to TRBD2. J gave up 5 bases and V 1 base, and 6 bases lay outside the gene matches. The germline gives CDR1 MGHRA, CDR2 YSYEKL. The length of the CDR3 is 18 residues. The CDR3, as DNA: TGCGCCAGCAGCCAAGGGGGACTAGCGGGAGTGGGTACCGGGGAGCTGTTTTTT. Protein sequence: CASSQGGLAGVGTGELFF.

The rearrangement links TRBV2 to TRBJ2-2; no definite D call. From germline, CDR1 is SNHLY and CDR2 FYNNEI. Trimming left V 6 bases short and J 0 bases short, with 11 bases between. This CDR3 has 15 residues. Here the CDR3 reads CASRGDGTNTGELFF. Here the CDR3 DNA reads TGTGCCAGCAGGGGCGACGGAACGAACACCGGGGAGCTGTTTTTT. Looking up the rest from reference TRBV2 and TRBJ2-2 gives the full variable domain: EPEVTQTPSHQVTQMGQEVILRCVPISNHLYFYWYRQILGQKVEFLVSFYNNEISEKSEIFDDQFSVERPDGSNFTLKIRSTKLEDSAMYFCASRGDGTNTGELFFGEGSRLTVL.

This clone was picked up many times. The chain joins TRBV30 to TRBJ2-2; possibly TRBD1 for D (5 bases). CDR1 is GTSNPN, CDR2 SVGIG, per germline (reference sequence). V lost 7 bases and J 4 bases, leaving 19 bases between the germline ends. This CDR3 is 15 amino acids long. The CDR3 DNA sequence: TGTGCCTCCACGCGTAAGGGGCAGACCACCGGGGAGCTGTTTTTT. Its protein is CASTRKGQTTGELFF. The whole variable domain, filled in from reference TRBV30 and TRBJ2-2, reads SQTIHQWPATLVQPVGSPLSLECTVEGTSNPNLYWYRQAAGRGLQLLFYSVGIGQISSEVPQNLSASRPQDRQFILSSKKLLLSDSGFYLCASTRKGQTTGELFFGEGSRLTVL.

The J gene is TRBJ1-1, the V gene TRBV28, with D unclear. This CDR3 has 13 residues. CDR1 MDHEN and CDR2 SYDVKM come from the germline V gene. Trimming cost V 6 bases and J 1 base, with 9 bases left between them. The CDR3 loop reads CASREDGNTEAFF. The CDR3 region has the DNA TGTGCCAGCAGAGAAGATGGGAACACTGAAGCTTTCTTT.

This chain joins TRBV7-9 and TRBJ1-2; unclear D gene. The CDR3 contains 14 residues. CDR1 and CDR2 from the germline V gene are SEHNR and FQNEAQ (reference sequence). The V and J ends lost 1 base and 2 bases respectively, with 8 bases between them. In DNA form, the CDR3 reads TGTGCCAGCAGCTTAGGGACGGCGAACTATGGCTACACCTTC. The encoded protein is CASSLGTANYGYTF.

This clone has more than one count but fewer than ten. V usage is TRBV7-7 and J usage is TRBJ2-1, with a weak D call TRBD2 (5 bases). V was cut by 1 base and J by 0 bases, with 10 bases left in between. Germline V gene sequence: CDR1 SSHAT, CDR2 FNYEAQ (reference sequence). The CDR3 runs to 16 residues. The CDR3 DNA reads TGTGCCAGCAGCTTAGGCGGGTCGAGCTCCTACAATGAGCAGTTCTTC. Residues: CASSLGGSSSYNEQFF.

This clone was seen only a few times. The chain recombines TRBV18 with TRBJ1-2; maybe TRBD1 (5 bases). The CDR3 extends over 16 amino acids. The germline V gene has CDR1 KGHSH and CDR2 LQKENI. Between the trimmed V and J ends, which lost 3 bases and 2 bases, there was a span of 16 bases. CDR3 in amino acids: CASSPLDQGYNYGYTF. The CDR3 region has the DNA TGTGCCAGCTCACCTTTGGACCAGGGTTACAACTATGGCTACACCTTC.

J is TRBJ2-7 and V is TRBV27, with 7 nucleotides matching TRBD2. Trimming took 3 bases from V and 0 from J; bases not matched to a gene: 8. CDR1 and CDR2 (germline): MNHEY, SMNVEV (reference sequence). This CDR3 has 16 residues. The CDR3: CASSLLAGGGSYEQYF. The DNA of the CDR3 is TGTGCCAGCAGTTTGCTGGCCGGCGGGGGCTCCTACGAGCAGTACTTC.

Only a few counts were recorded for this clone. The chain has TRBV30 and TRBJ1-2; TRBD1 matches at 7 bases. CDR1 GTSNPN and CDR2 SVGIG come from the germline V gene (reference sequence). V shed 1 base and J 7 bases; nucleotides not matched to a gene: 12. The CDR3 extends over 15 amino acids. In DNA form, the CDR3 reads TGTGCCTGGAGTGCCCCGGGACAGCCTTTTGCTGGCTACACCTTC. Protein: CAWSAPGQPFAGYTF.

This clone was counted many times. V is TRBV7-2 and J is TRBJ2-5; tentatively, D is TRBD2 (6 bases). CDR1 is SGHTA, CDR2 FQGNSA, per germline. This CDR3 region has 13 residues. The V gene lost 10 bases and the J gene lost 4 bases, with 16 bases spanning the gap. Here the CDR3 reads CATATSMPETQYF. The CDR3 region has the DNA TGTGCCACGGCGACTAGTATGCCAGAGACCCAGTACTTC.

The chain has TRBV11-2 and TRBJ2-3, with D possibly matching TRBD2 (5 bases). V was cut by 7 bases and J by 4 bases, with 18 bases left in between. Germline-derived CDR1 and CDR2 are SGHAT and FQNNGV. The CDR3 extends over 15 amino acids. CDR3 in amino acids: CASKTTGSRADTQYF. The CDR3 nucleotides read TGTGCCAGCAAAACCACGGGATCTAGGGCAGATACGCAGTATTTT.

The V gene is TRBV5-1, the J gene TRBJ2-5; unclear D gene. V was trimmed by 4 bases and J by 5 bases, leaving 12 bases between them. The CDR3 runs to 13 residues. In germline, CDR1 is SGHRS, CDR2 YFSETQ. The DNA of the CDR3 is TGCGCCAGCAGCCCGCCGGACGGGGAGACCCAGTACTTC. Translated, it gives CASSPPDGETQYF.

The sample holds a few counts of this clone. The chain combines TRBV11-2 with TRBJ2-5; 8 bases agree with TRBD2. Germline lookup yields CDR1 SGHAT and CDR2 FQNNGV. CDR3 length: 15 residues. The ends lost 5 bases at V and 2 bases at J; junction bases unmatched: 7. The CDR3 region has the DNA TGTGCCAGCAGCCCGGCGGGGGGTGGGCAAGAGACCCAGTACTTC. Its translation: CASSPAGGGQETQYF.

This clone was counted between two and nine times. The chain carries TRBV16 and TRBJ1-5, with 7 bases lining up with TRBD1. The V segment lost 0 bases and the J segment 5 bases; nucleotides outside the gene matches: 4. In germline, CDR1 is KGHSY, CDR2 FQNENV. This CDR3 has 15 residues. The CDR3 region has the DNA TGTGCCAGCAGCCAATCGACAGGGCGAGATCAGCCCCAGCATTTT. This translates into CASSQSTGRDQPQHF.

This clone was observed a handful of times. The chain uses TRBV11-2 and TRBJ2-7; the D gene is possibly TRBD1 (5 bases). V lost 0 bases and J lost 2, with 11 bases in between. Germline CDR1 SGHAT, CDR2 FQNNGV. This CDR3 comprises 15 residues. CDR3 bases: TGTGCCAGCAGCTTAGATCCCCTCAGGGCCTACGAGCAGTACTTC. This sequence encodes CASSLDPLRAYEQYF.

The V call is TRBV27, the J call TRBJ2-6; unclear D gene. Trimming removed 6 bases from V and 0 bases from J, with 3 bases in between. The V gene's germline CDR1 is MNHEY and CDR2 SMNVEV (reference sequence). The CDR3 is 13 amino acids. The CDR3, as DNA: TGTGCCAGCAGACTCTCTGGGGCCAACGTCCTGACTTTC. It encodes CASRLSGANVLTF.

This chain links TRBV30 with TRBJ2-2, with D possibly matching TRBD1 (5 bases). V was trimmed by 5 bases and J by 5 bases, leaving 15 bases between them. The CDR3 spans 14 residues. Germline V lookup: CDR1 GTSNPN, CDR2 SVGIG (reference sequence). CDR3 loop: CAWSRTWWTGELFF. CDR3 nucleotides: TGTGCCTGGTCTAGGACATGGTGGACCGGGGAGCTGTTTTTT. Complete variable domain (other parts from reference TRBV30 and TRBJ2-2): SQTIHQWPATLVQPVGSPLSLECTVEGTSNPNLYWYRQAAGRGLQLLFYSVGIGQISSEVPQNLSASRPQDRQFILSSKKLLLSDSGFYLCAWSRTWWTGELFFGEGSRLTVL.

This clone was recorded at least ten times. The V call is TRBV7-3, the J call TRBJ2-2; TRBD1 matches at 8 bases. This CDR3 spans 13 amino acids. With 5 bases clipped from V and 7 bases from J, the junction kept 3 bases outside the gene matches. Germline-derived CDR1 and CDR2 are SGHTA and FQGTGA. The CDR3 region is CASSGQGGGELFF. The CDR3 DNA follows: TGTGCCAGCAGCGGACAGGGCGGCGGGGAGCTGTTTTTT.

V gene TRBV29-1 combines with J gene TRBJ1-5, with D possibly TRBD1 on 6 matching bases. The CDR3 spans 13 residues. Germline V gene lookup returns CDR1 SQVTM and CDR2 ANQGSEA. V dropped 6 bases and J dropped 5 bases, with 14 bases sitting between them. This CDR3 reads CSVAGGDYQPQHF. The DNA of the CDR3 is TGCAGCGTAGCTGGGGGCGACTATCAGCCCCAGCATTTT.

The chain joins TRBV10-3 to TRBJ2-7; D is undetermined. The CDR3 covers 11 residues. The germline V gene has CDR1 ENHRY and CDR2 SYGVKD. The V and J ends lost 5 bases and 7 bases respectively, with 9 bases between them. CDR3 region: CAISISREQYF. CDR3 DNA sequence: TGTGCCATCAGTATCAGTCGGGAGCAGTACTTC.

The chain joins TRBV25-1 to TRBJ2-2, with a possible D match to TRBD1 (6 bases). CDR1 is MGHDK and CDR2 is SYGVNS in the germline V gene. The CDR3 spans 16 residues. Trimming stripped 3 bases from V and 2 bases from J, with 13 bases between. The CDR3 sequence is CASSDASGTNTGELFF. The CDR3 DNA sequence: TGTGCCAGCAGTGACGCCTCCGGGACAAACACCGGGGAGCTGTTTTTT. The variable domain in full, with the rest retrieved from reference TRBV25-1 and TRBJ2-2, is EADIYQTPRYLVIGTGKKITLECSQTMGHDKMYWYQQDPGMELHLIHYSYGVNSTEKGDLSSESTVSRIRTEHFPLTLESARPSHTSQYLCASSDASGTNTGELFFGEGSRLTVL.

The chain has TRBV5-6 and TRBJ1-5, with D unclear. The ends were cut back, 4 bases at V and 0 bases at J, with 8 bases in the middle. This CDR3 comprises 14 residues. Germline V CDR1 and CDR2: SGHDT, YYEEEE. CDR3 protein: CASSAVHSNQPQHF. The CDR3 DNA sequence: TGTGCCAGCAGCGCCGTCCATAGCAATCAGCCCCAGCATTTT.

The V gene is TRBV30, the J gene TRBJ1-1; tentative D call: TRBD1 (5 bases). The germline gives CDR1 GTSNPN, CDR2 SVGIG (reference sequence). V was clipped by 2 bases and J by 0 bases, with 13 bases between them. The CDR3 extends over 15 amino acids. The CDR3 nucleotides read TGTGCCTGGAGTCCACGGGGACGGTTGAACACTGAAGCTTTCTTT. Translating it yields CAWSPRGRLNTEAFF.